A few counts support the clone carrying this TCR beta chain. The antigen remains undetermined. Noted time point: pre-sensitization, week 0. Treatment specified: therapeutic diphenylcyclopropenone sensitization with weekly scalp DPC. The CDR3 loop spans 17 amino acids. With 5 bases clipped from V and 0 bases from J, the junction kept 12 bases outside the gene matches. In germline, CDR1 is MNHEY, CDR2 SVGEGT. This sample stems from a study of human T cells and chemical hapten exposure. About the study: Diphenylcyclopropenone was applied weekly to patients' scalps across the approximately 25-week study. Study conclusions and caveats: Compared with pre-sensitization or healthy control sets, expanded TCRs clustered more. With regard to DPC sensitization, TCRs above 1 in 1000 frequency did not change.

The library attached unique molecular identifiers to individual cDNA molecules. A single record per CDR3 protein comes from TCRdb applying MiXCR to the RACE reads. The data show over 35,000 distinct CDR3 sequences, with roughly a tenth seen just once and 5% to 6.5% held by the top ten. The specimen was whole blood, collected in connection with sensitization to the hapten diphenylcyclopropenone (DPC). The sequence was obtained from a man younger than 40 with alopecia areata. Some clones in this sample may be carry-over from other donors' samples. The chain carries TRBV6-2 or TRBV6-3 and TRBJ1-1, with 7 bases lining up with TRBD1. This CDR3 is CASSEGQIFLLNTEAFF. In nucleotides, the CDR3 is TGTGCCAGCAGTGAGGGACAGATTTTCCTATTGAACACTGAAGCTTTCTTT.